These 18 T cell receptor beta chains were all obtained from the same sample, sequenced in a study of T cell changes during pregnancy in multiple sclerosis. TCRdb's copy holds only in-frame clones and misses some; the assay was immunoSEQ multiplex PCR. The table has 53,000 or so clones, roughly 94% seen once. Source: CD4+ T cells from peripheral blood mononuclear cells, taken in the second trimester of pregnancy. All receptors derive from a female donor with multiple sclerosis, enrolled in a pregnancy study.

This chain uses TRBV19 with TRBJ1-1; D not certain. The germline V gene has CDR1 LNHDA and CDR2 SQIVND (reference sequence). The CDR3 is 14 residues long. Between the trimmed V and J ends, which lost 0 bases and 0 bases, there was a span of 5 bases. The CDR3 region has the DNA TGTGCCAGTAGTATAGAACATATGAACACTGAAGCTTTCTTT. It translates to CASSIEHMNTEAFF.

This chain joins TRBV7-9 and TRBJ1-3; a possible D gene is TRBD1 (6 bases). The CDR3 is 15 amino acids. Trimming stripped 3 bases from V and 3 bases from J, with 12 bases between. The germline gives CDR1 SEHNR, CDR2 FQNEAQ (reference sequence). This chain's CDR3 is CASSFSQGYGNTIYF. The CDR3 region has the DNA TGTGCCAGCAGCTTTTCACAGGGATATGGAAACACCATATATTTT.

The chain recombines TRBV5-1 with TRBJ1-2, with a weak D call TRBD1 (5 bases). The CDR3 loop spans 15 amino acids. Trimming removed 0 bases from V and 2 bases from J, with 11 bases in between. Germline V lookup: CDR1 SGHRS, CDR2 YFSETQ. The CDR3 loop is CASSLGTIRNYGYTF. CDR3 DNA: TGCGCCAGCAGCTTGGGGACAATCCGGAACTATGGCTACACCTTC.

The rearrangement joins TRBV18 to TRBJ2-3; TRBD1 matches 7 bases. The CDR3 is 15 residues long. V dropped 4 bases and J dropped 2; count of bases not matched to a gene: 6. Germline V gene sequence: CDR1 KGHSH, CDR2 LQKENI. The CDR3 sequence is CASSQKGANTDTQYF. CDR3 bases: TGTGCCAGCTCACAAAAGGGGGCTAACACAGATACGCAGTATTTT.

CDR3 region: CASCCPGTGAAYNEQFF. DNA of the CDR3: TGTGCCAGTTGTTGTCCCGGGACAGGGGCGGCCTACAATGAGCAGTTCTTC. J is TRBJ2-1 and V is TRBV19; 10 bases align to TRBD1. From germline, CDR1 is LNHDA and CDR2 SQIVND (reference sequence). The V and J ends lost 8 bases and 2 bases, in that order; junction bases with no gene match: 12. The CDR3 contains 17 residues.

The V and J genes are TRBV7-2 and TRBJ2-3; 9 bases align to TRBD2. This CDR3 is built from 15 residues. The V gene end was trimmed by 5 bases and the J gene end by 1 base; junction bases not matched to a gene: 4. Germline CDR1 is SGHTA and CDR2 is FQGNSA. As DNA, the CDR3 is TGTGCCAGCAGCGGACGGACTAGCGGCACAGATACGCAGTATTTT. The encoded protein is CASSGRTSGTDTQYF.

The chain carries TRBV6-6 and TRBJ2-5; no reliable D call. This CDR3 comprises 12 residues. Germline values: CDR1 MNHNY, CDR2 SVGAGI (reference sequence). Trimming removed 10 bases at V and 0 bases at J, with 9 bases between. The CDR3 bases are TGTGCCACAAGCGAATACCAAGAGACCCAGTACTTC. This translates into CATSEYQETQYF.

The chain joins TRBV6-5 to TRBJ1-2; the match to TRBD1 covers 7 bases. The J segment lost 7 bases and the V segment lost 2 bases, leaving 4 bases of the junction unmatched. Germline CDR1 reads MNHEY; CDR2 reads SVGAGI. CDR3 length equals 13 residues. CDR3 amino acids: CASSYTGEVGYTF. CDR3 nucleotides: TGTGCCAGCAGTTACACAGGGGAGGTTGGCTACACCTTC.

The J gene is TRBJ2-7, the V gene TRBV18; D perhaps matches TRBD1 (5 bases). The CDR3 is 14 residues long. In germline, CDR1 is KGHSH, CDR2 LQKENI. Trimming pared 3 bases from V and 0 bases from J, leaving 9 bases between. CDR3 sequence: CASSPLTASYEQYF. DNA of the CDR3: TGTGCCAGCTCACCTCTGACAGCCTCCTACGAGCAGTACTTC.

The chain uses TRBV4-2 and TRBJ1-6; TRBD1 matches 7 bases. The CDR3 runs to 16 residues. CDR1 and CDR2 (germline): LGHNA, YNFKEQ. J lost 3 bases, V lost 0 bases, and 2 bases had no gene match. CDR3 DNA: TGTGCCAGCAGCCAAGAAGGACAGGTCTATAATTCACCCCTCCACTTT. This translates into CASSQEGQVYNSPLHF.

The V call is TRBV30, the J call TRBJ1-2; 8 bases fit TRBD1. This CDR3 contains 14 residues. Germline-derived CDR1 and CDR2 are GTSNPN and SVGIG (reference sequence). V gave up 4 bases and J gave up 4 bases; unmatched junction bases: 8. The CDR3 spells CAWTLDRGGYGYTF. The CDR3 bases are TGTGCCTGGACTCTCGACAGGGGAGGCTATGGCTACACCTTC.

The chain combines TRBV5-1 with TRBJ2-7; tentative D call: TRBD1 (6 bases). V was shortened by 4 bases and J by 1 base, with 12 bases between the two germline ends. In germline, CDR1 is SGHRS, CDR2 YFSETQ. This CDR3 contains 14 residues. The CDR3 DNA follows: TGCGCCAGCAGCCCTGGGGGCCCTTCCTACGAGCAGTACTTC. It specifies CASSPGGPSYEQYF.

This chain joins TRBV5-7 and TRBJ2-5; 7 positions agree with TRBD1. TRBV5-7 is an ORF, and what it does is uncertain. The CDR3 has 15 amino acids. Losses at the gene ends were 4 bases for V and 1 base for J; bases not matched to a gene: 7. CDR3 nucleotide sequence: TGTGCCAGCAGCCGACGGACAGGAGCCCAAGAGACCCAGTACTTC. Translation: CASSRRTGAQETQYF.

The chain uses TRBV6-6 and TRBJ2-5, with a tentative D call TRBD1 (5 bases). V was pared by 6 bases and J by 1 base, with 12 bases between. Looked up from germline, CDR1 is MNHNY and CDR2 is SVGAGI (reference sequence). The CDR3 runs to 14 residues. CDR3 loop: CASRGAVPQETQYF. CDR3 nucleotides: TGTGCCAGCAGAGGGGCCGTACCCCAAGAGACCCAGTACTTC.

The chain links TRBV6-1 to TRBJ1-5, with a possible D match to TRBD1 (5 bases). The germline V and J ends were trimmed by 2 bases and 0 bases, with 11 bases remaining between them. From germline, CDR1 is MNHNS and CDR2 SASEGT. This CDR3 contains 16 residues. CDR3 sequence: CASSEPGVYSNQPQHF. The CDR3, as DNA: TGTGCCAGCAGTGAACCGGGGGTGTATAGCAATCAGCCCCAGCATTTT.

The CDR3 reads CASSVAAGGLYEQFF. For the CDR3, the DNA is TGTGCCAGCAGCGTAGCAGCGGGGGGGCTCTATGAGCAGTTCTTC. This chain uses TRBV9 with TRBJ2-1; 10 positions agree with TRBD2. CDR1 SGDLS and CDR2 YYNGEE come from the germline V gene. After removal of 0 bases from V and 8 bases from J, the junction contained 5 bases not matched to a gene. There are 15 residues in the CDR3. The complete variable domain, with remaining parts taken from reference TRBV9 and TRBJ2-1, reads DSGVTQTPKHLITATGQRVTLRCSPRSGDLSVYWYQQSLDQGLQFLIQYYNGEERAKGNILERFSAQQFPDLHSELNLSSLELGDSALYFCASSVAAGGLYEQFFGPGTRLTVL.

The V call is TRBV5-4, the J call TRBJ1-1; 8 nucleotides agree with TRBD1. Germline V gene sequence: CDR1 SGHNT, CDR2 YYREEE (reference sequence). Trimming took 9 bases from V and 5 from J; bases not matched to a gene: 12. The CDR3 runs to 14 residues. The CDR3 sequence is CATKPDRGGTEAFF. CDR3 sequence (DNA): TGTGCCACCAAACCAGACAGGGGAGGGACTGAAGCTTTCTTT.

The chain links TRBV11-3 to TRBJ2-7, with D tentatively TRBD2 (7 bases). CDR1 SGHNT and CDR2 YENEEA come from the germline V gene. Trimming removed 5 bases at V and 3 bases at J, with 26 bases between. This CDR3 is 18 amino acids long. CDR3 DNA: TGTGCCAGCAGCCGTGACGGATGGGAGGGGGGCGCACTCTACGAGCAGTACTTC. This translates into CASSRDGWEGGALYEQYF.